This T cell receptor (beta chain) was recorded in a study of technical replicates of blood from a few donors listed by TCRdb under 2017. Notes on this clone: Its antigen has not been determined. Base qualities are not at hand, and no much larger clone is one base apart.

Libraries were made using the immunoSEQ multiplex PCR assay. TCRdb took this table from immuneACCESS and kept in-frame rearrangements with V and J called. Such tables lack part of the clones; where checked against another copy, unresolved V genes explain under half of the gap, and the rest is unexplained. The table for this sample lists 50,000 to 75,000 clones; roughly 93% of them were counted only once. The top ten clones comprise 4.2% of the sample. The CDR3 has 14 amino acids, counting the end cysteine and phenylalanine. The only DNA kept is the CDR3, 42 bases in frame from the first base. Between the V and J ends, shortened by 8 bases and 2 bases respectively, the junction contains 15 bases. Via the germline V gene (reference sequence), CDR1 is LNHNV and CDR2 YYDKDF.

What was sequenced was PBMCs. The chain is assembled from TRBV15 and TRBJ2-5; the D region possibly corresponds to TRBD2 (7 bases align). The source is a human donor in good health. Some clones in this sample may be carry-over from other donors' samples. CDR3 protein: CATRPGGRQETQYF. The DNA reads as follows: TGTGCCACCCGCCCCGGGGGGCGACAAGAGACCCAGTACTTC.